This is a list of T cell receptor beta chains from one sample in a study of T cells in Graves' hyperthyroidism and ophthalmopathy. One entry per CDR3 protein, called by TCRdb with MiXCR from the multiplex PCR reads. Here the sample spans hundreds of thousands of distinct CDR3 sequences, around 19% being singletons. Sequencing input: blood. These receptor sequences come from a woman aged 50 to 60 with Graves' hyperthyroidism that later progressed to Graves' ophthalmopathy. Each CDR3 is given with its conserved first and last residue. Not every row has a clone size; where given, it reads once, few, many or a size class.

size,length,V,CDR3
few,15,TRBV5-1,CASSLNTGRNSPLHF
few,15,TRBV5-1,CASRPEEGSGNTIYF
NA,14,TRBV7-8,CASSSQGVATEAFF
many,16,TRBV10-3,CAIRGFRQGDSYEQYF
NA,13,TRBV14,CASSPTDWSPLHF
few,15,TRBV12-3/TRBV12-4,CASSYLGASTDTQYF
NA,16,TRBV7-8,CASSHLDRPSNYGYTF
many,16,TRBV10-3,CAISESENRGGETQYF
few,14,TRBV20-1,CSARDRGTTGELFF
NA,14,TRBV19,CASSPWAENYGYTF
many,14,TRBV20-1,CSARSDSGDSPLHF
NA,12,TRBV10-3,CATRDRTYEQYF
NA,12,TRBV29-1,CSVWEITGELFF
many,14,TRBV11-2,CASRTGTRLSEQYF
NA,17,TRBV6-2/TRBV6-3,CASSATRIPYSNQPQHF
few,16,TRBV29-1,CSVEDPADWRKETQYF
once,14,TRBV27,CASTSGTSGRKQFF
few,13,TRBV6-2/TRBV6-3,CASSNGGLQGYTF
many,15,TRBV27,CASSSLPDRPYEQYF
many,13,TRBV20-1,CSAKRGGHDTQYF
many,14,TRBV5-1,CASSLGQGTAEAFF
NA,13,TRBV29-1,CSAGGENNQPQHF
many,13,TRBV24-1,CATRIQDQETQYF
few,15,TRBV7-8,CASSLGQVANEKLFF
many,14,TRBV10-1,CASSEVKMNTEAFF
many,15,TRBV2,CASSTHQRGNSPLHF
many,15,TRBV6-5,CASSYSRGFGQPQHF
NA,15,TRBV19,CASAPGQGNTDTQYF
many,13,TRBV2,CASSGQEEEKLFF
once,14,TRBV10-3,CAISETRDNGEAFF
NA,16,TRBV20-1,CSARVWGRQNNSPLHF
many,13,TRBV3-1,CASSQGSVEPQHF
many,15,TRBV20-1,CSANPADRGLHEQYF
once,15,TRBV3-1,CASSLGQGPDSPLHF
many,16,TRBV11-2,CASSLFSSEAEETQYF
many,16,TRBV20-1,CSARDLYERKIYEQYF
NA,15,TRBV5-1,CASSLEAGGHQPQHF
NA,14,TRBV7-2,CAGSSTTVNYGYTF
few,13,TRBV28,CASSYQGNYGYTF
few,14,TRBV20-1,CSAPRRESSYEQYF
many,16,TRBV2,CASSESGGSSYNEQFF
many,14,TRBV12-3/TRBV12-4,CASSLGSGGQPAFF
NA,15,TRBV10-3,CAISESGEGGQPQHF
NA,17,TRBV6-1,CASSEARTPYSNQPQHF
NA,14,TRBV9,CASSVGVGGLGQYF
NA,14,TRBV19,CASSPWTGEDGYTF
few,11,TRBV20-1,CSGRWGETQYF
few,16,TRBV18,CASSPLVAGTTYEQYF
NA,16,TRBV7-9,CASSLGFSSSYNEQFF
few,13,TRBV7-9,CASSLVNSMLAFF
NA,14,TRBV2,CASSAGGINYEQYF
few,15,TRBV11-2,CASSLDQGSTYGYTF
NA,16,TRBV18,CASSPRSAGESDTQYF
many,17,TRBV2,CASSRTGWNPSTDTQYF
few,14,TRBV7-9,CASSTRQGTNEQYF
NA,19,TRBV4-2,CASSQDQASGGISYNEQYF
many,17,TRBV5-1,CASSLSFRAGGQYEQYF
many,16,TRBV10-3,CAISESPRATNYGYTF